A single sample is the source of the 14 T cell receptor beta chains below, sequenced in a study of cytomegalovirus exposure and HLA in healthy donors. It was with 60 Vbeta and 13 Jbeta primers that the PCR ran. The protocol was immunoSEQ multiplex PCR, while the TCRdb copy is restricted to in-frame clones and leaves out a portion. The sample comprises 130,000 or so clones, 73% of which are singletons, and approximately 2.1% rests with the top ten. The source material was PBMCs. The receptors come from a woman aged 40 to 50 in good health and CMV-seropositive.

Regarding this clone: At one end, the junction sequence differs from germline, possibly due to a read error. The chain recombines TRBV7-9 with TRBJ2-7; 10 nucleotides agree with TRBD2. CDR1 is SEHNR and CDR2 is FQNEAQ in the germline V gene (reference sequence). The CDR3 consists of 17 residues. The CDR3 sequence: CSSSLGQGLASPYEQYF. The CDR3 region has the DNA TGTTCCAGCAGCTTAGGGCAGGGACTAGCGTCCCCCTACGAGCAGTACTTC.

This chain links TRBV6-5 with TRBJ2-1; 7 bases match TRBD1. The CDR3 totals 15 residues. Germline V gene data show CDR1 as MNHEY and CDR2 as SVGAGI. V was clipped by 6 bases and J by 2 bases; unmatched bases: 7. The CDR3 sequence: CASRFDRATYNEQFF. The CDR3 DNA sequence: TGTGCCAGCAGATTTGACAGGGCTACCTACAATGAGCAGTTCTTC.

The rearrangement uses TRBV19 and TRBJ1-5; D might be TRBD1 (6 bases). The CDR3 covers 14 residues. CDR1 is LNHDA, CDR2 SQIVND, per germline (reference sequence). Between the trimmed V and J ends, which lost 7 bases and 0 bases, there was a span of 10 bases. The CDR3 loop reads CASKGHVSNQPQHF. DNA of the CDR3: TGTGCCAGTAAGGGACACGTTAGCAATCAGCCCCAGCATTTT.

This chain links TRBV11-2 with TRBJ2-5; perhaps TRBD1 as D (6 bases). Germline CDR1 and CDR2: SGHAT and FQNNGV. CDR3 length equals 15 residues. Deletions cut 0 bases from V and 5 bases from J, with 13 bases between. CDR3 nucleotides: TGTGCCAGCAGCTTAGAGGGGGCCAGGAGGGAGACCCAGTACTTC. Its protein product is CASSLEGARRETQYF.

This clone has more than one count but fewer than ten. This rearrangement joins TRBV14 to TRBJ2-7; 7 bases fit TRBD2. This CDR3 spans 16 amino acids. Germline V gene lookup returns CDR1 SGHDN and CDR2 FVKESK. V lost 1 base to trimming and J lost 5 bases; unmatched junction nucleotides: 11. CDR3 amino acids: CASSQGLSGGQNEQYF. In nucleotides, the CDR3 is TGTGCCAGCAGCCAAGGATTATCGGGGGGTCAGAACGAGCAGTACTTC.

V gene TRBV29-1 combines with J gene TRBJ2-3; D is perhaps TRBD2 (5 bases). The germline CDR1 and CDR2 sequences are SQVTM and ANQGSEA. Trimming left V 6 bases short and J 0 bases short, with 16 bases between. This CDR3 has 15 residues. CDR3 sequence: CSVLPRRLSTDTQYF. CDR3 sequence (DNA): TGCAGCGTCCTCCCACGGAGGCTTAGCACAGATACGCAGTATTTT.

The chain uses TRBV19 and TRBJ1-1; TRBD1 matches 7 bases. Germline loops: CDR1 LNHDA, CDR2 SQIVND (reference sequence). The CDR3 is 13 residues long. V was clipped by 10 bases and J by 5 bases; unmatched bases: 10. CDR3 sequence: CATTRQGWTEAFF. In nucleotides, the CDR3 is TGTGCCACCACTCGACAGGGATGGACTGAAGCTTTCTTT.

The chain couples TRBV6-6 to TRBJ2-7; D may be TRBD1 (6 bases). The CDR3 is made up of 14 amino acids. Germline V gives CDR1 MNHNY, CDR2 SVGAGI (reference sequence). Trimming stripped 6 bases from V and 4 bases from J, with 16 bases between. The CDR3: CASRAVQGSYEQYF. For the CDR3, the DNA is TGTGCCAGCAGGGCCGTACAGGGTTCGTACGAGCAGTACTTC.

The CDR3 DNA reads TGCGCCAGCAGCCCTTCGGGTAGAATCACAGATACGCAGTATTTT. It translates to CASSPSGRITDTQYF. The chain carries TRBV4-1 and TRBJ2-3; D uncertain. Germline V CDR1 and CDR2: MGHRA, YSYEKL. Trimming took 4 bases from V and 2 from J, leaving 13 bases between them. This CDR3 region has 15 residues.

This chain uses TRBV28 with TRBJ1-3; no clear D. The germline V gene has CDR1 MDHEN and CDR2 SYDVKM. The CDR3 has 14 amino acids. The germline V and J ends were trimmed by 7 bases and 4 bases, with 14 bases remaining between them. CDR3 DNA sequence: TGTGCCAGCATTGGCGGGGTGGCGGGAAACACCATATATTTT. It encodes CASIGGVAGNTIYF.

This clone was detected only a few times. This rearrangement joins TRBV2 to TRBJ1-4, with 9 bases matching TRBD1. The germline V gene has CDR1 SNHLY and CDR2 FYNNEI. There are 15 residues in the CDR3. V lost 4 bases and J lost 8; bases outside the gene matches: 8. As DNA, the CDR3 is TGTGCCAGCAGTGGAGCTGGACAGGGGTTAGAAAAACTGTTTTTT. Translating it yields CASSGAGQGLEKLFF.

The chain combines TRBV2 with TRBJ1-2; D may be TRBD1 (6 bases). The CDR3 has 14 amino acids. Germline V gene lookup returns CDR1 SNHLY and CDR2 FYNNEI. V shed 7 bases and J shed 8 bases, with 20 bases lying between them. The CDR3 DNA sequence: TGTGCCAGCACCGAATGGGGGACAAAAAGCGGCTACACCTTC. Translation: CASTEWGTKSGYTF.

V gene TRBV5-4 combines with J gene TRBJ1-2; D is unclear. The CDR3 runs to 14 residues. V lost 4 bases and J lost 4, with 14 bases in between. Germline V gene lookup returns CDR1 SGHNT and CDR2 YYREEE (reference sequence). The CDR3 DNA sequence: TGTGCCAGCAGCGAGGGCCCCGACCTCTATGGCTACACCTTC. Residues: CASSEGPDLYGYTF.

This chain links TRBV5-1 with TRBJ2-7, with D tentatively TRBD1 (6 bases). CDR1 and CDR2 from the germline V gene are SGHRS and YFSETQ. The CDR3 has 15 residues. Trimming removed 0 bases from V and 0 bases from J, with 10 bases in between. The CDR3 loop is CASSLGTASSYEQYF. The CDR3, as DNA: TGCGCCAGCAGCTTGGGGACAGCGAGCTCCTACGAGCAGTACTTC.